This is a list of T cell receptor beta chains from one sample in a study of identifying expanded T cells in peripheral blood. Libraries were prepared by immunoSEQ multiplex PCR; TCRdb keeps only in-frame clonotypes and omits some of them. Counted here are about 86,000 clones, approximately 81% occurring once; the ten biggest clones make up 4% to 5.5%. Sequenced: blood. The receptors come from a person between 18 and 75 years old in good health. Both conserved end residues are part of each CDR3. A D gene is named only where the DNA matches it firmly. Not every row has a clone size; where given, it reads once, few, many or a size class.

size	D	J	length	V	CDR3	DNA
.	.	TRBJ1-2	13	TRBV29-1	CSVESQTSYGYTF	TGCAGCGTTGAAAGCCAAACCTCCTATGGCTACACCTTC
.	.	TRBJ1-2	14	TRBV7-9	CASSSTYSDYGYTF	TGTGCCAGCAGCTCAACCTACAGTGACTATGGCTACACCTTC
.	TRBD1	TRBJ2-7	15	TRBV7-2	CASSRTGTGGHEQYF	TGTGCCAGCAGCCGTACCGGGACAGGGGGCCACGAGCAGTACTTC
.	TRBD1	TRBJ1-2	14	TRBV7-2	CASSFGTGDLGYTF	TGTGCCAGCAGCTTCGGGACAGGGGATCTTGGCTACACCTTC
.	TRBD2	TRBJ2-1	17	TRBV7-6	CASSLAGTSGGSGEQFF	TGTGCCAGCAGCTTAGCAGGGACTAGCGGGGGATCCGGTGAGCAGTTCTTC
.	.	TRBJ1-5	16	TRBV18	CASSPSSSAGGQPQHF	TGTGCCAGCTCACCAAGTTCCTCCGCCGGGGGTCAGCCCCAGCATTTT
.	.	TRBJ2-5	13	TRBV7-9	CASSLVGGETQYF	TGTGCCAGCAGCCTGGTGGGGGGAGAGACCCAGTACTTC
.	.	TRBJ2-7	14	TRBV19	CASSIRGSSYEQYF	TGTGCCAGTAGTATCCGGGGGTCCTCCTACGAGCAGTACTTC
once	.	TRBJ1-3	11	TRBV29-1	CSVETGNTIYF	TGCAGCGTTGAAACCGGAAACACCATATATTTT
.	TRBD1	TRBJ1-4	14	TRBV30	CAWSPNRGDEKLFF	TGTGCCTGGAGTCCCAACAGGGGAGATGAAAAACTGTTTTTT
.	.	TRBJ2-5	14	TRBV5-1	CASSLSRDQETQYF	TGCGCCAGCAGCTTGAGCAGGGATCAAGAGACCCAGTACTTC
.	.	TRBJ2-1	13	TRBV11-2	CASSQRNYNEQFF	TGTGCCAGCTCTCAACGGAACTACAATGAGCAGTTCTTC
.	.	TRBJ1-3	14	TRBV5-5	CASSLGHSGNTIYF	TGTGCCAGCAGCTTGGGCCACTCTGGAAACACCATATATTTT
.	TRBD1	TRBJ1-6	14	TRBV6-5	CASSTGQRHSPLHF	TGTGCCAGCAGCACGGGACAGAGACATTCACCCCTCCACTTT
once	TRBD2	TRBJ2-5	14	TRBV6-5	CATEPGLAGGTQYF	TGTGCCACCGAGCCGGGACTAGCGGGGGGGACCCAGTACTTC
.	TRBD1	TRBJ2-5	15	TRBV5-8	CASSARDRGLKTQYF	TGTGCCAGCAGCGCCCGGGACAGGGGATTGAAGACCCAGTACTTC
.	.	TRBJ2-7	13	TRBV9	CASSWEVTGEQYF	TGTGCCAGCAGCTGGGAAGTAACTGGCGAGCAGTACTTC
.	.	TRBJ2-7	14	TRBV11-1	CASSWRDGSYEQYF	TGTGCCAGCAGCTGGAGGGACGGCTCCTACGAGCAGTACTTC
.	TRBD2	TRBJ2-1	15	TRBV6-5	CASSYSGGSYNEQFF	TGTGCCAGCAGTTACTCGGGGGGGAGCTACAATGAGCAGTTCTTC
once	.	TRBJ1-1	13	TRBV7-3	CASSLRMNTEAFF	TGTGCCAGCAGCTTAAGAATGAACACTGAAGCTTTCTTT
few	.	TRBJ1-1	12	TRBV7-9	CASKNQNTEAFF	TGTGCCAGCAAAAACCAGAACACTGAAGCTTTCTTT
.	.	TRBJ2-7	13	TRBV23-1	CASSQSLRYEQYF	TGCGCCAGCAGTCAATCGCTCCGCTACGAGCAGTACTTC
.	.	TRBJ1-3	16	TRBV4-3	CASSQDFATSRNTIYF	TGCGCCAGCAGCCAAGATTTTGCTACTTCGCGAAACACCATATATTTT
.	.	TRBJ1-1	20	TRBV5-1	CASSLALSRPGLGGGPAAFF	TGCGCCAGCAGCTTGGCGCTTTCCAGACCCGGTCTGGGGGGTGGCCCGGCGGCTTTCTTT
.	.	TRBJ2-1	13	TRBV7-8	CASSRSSYNEQFF	TGTGCCAGCAGCCGGAGCTCCTACAATGAGCAGTTCTTC
.	.	TRBJ2-7	13	TRBV29-1	CSCRSAGSTEQYF	TGCAGCTGTCGTTCGGCAGGGTCTACGGAGCAGTACTTC
.	.	TRBJ1-2	18	TRBV2	CATTPGRAGQGSNYGYTF	TGTGCCACCACACCCGGGAGGGCAGGACAAGGGTCTAACTATGGCTACACCTTC
.	.	TRBJ2-5	14	TRBV5-5	CASSLAGGDGSQYF	TGTGCCAGCAGCTTGGCGGGCGGTGATGGGTCCCAGTACTTC
.	.	TRBJ1-2	13	TRBV15	CATSEGGLAGYTF	TGTGCCACCAGCGAAGGAGGGTTAGCGGGCTACACCTTC
.	.	TRBJ2-1	11	TRBV9	CASSVGPEQFF	TGTGCCAGCAGCGTAGGGCCGGAACAGTTCTTC
.	TRBD1	TRBJ2-7	13	TRBV27	CASSRTRGYEQYF	TGTGCCAGCAGCAGAACCAGGGGGTACGAGCAGTACTTC
.	TRBD2	TRBJ2-3	16	TRBV15	CATSRESGGGTDTQYF	TGTGCCACCAGCAGAGAGTCGGGGGGGGGCACAGATACGCAGTATTTT